The clone carrying this TCR beta chain was detected only a few times. The data are from a study of blood T cell repertoires in COVID-19. Germline CDR1 and CDR2: SGHTS and YDEGEE. V was clipped by 0 bases and J by 6 bases; unmatched bases: 2. This CDR3 region has 15 residues. The assay was immunoSEQ multiplex PCR, and TCRdb's table has in-frame clones only and misses some. In the table there are around 250,000 clones, around 88% of which are singletons. The chain employs TRBV5-8 and TRBJ1-4, with TRBD1 identical over 10 bases. This receptor was obtained from an elderly man with acute or convalescent COVID-19. Sample: peripheral blood. CDR3 loop: CASSLGQGADEKLFF. In DNA, the CDR3 is TGTGCCAGCAGCTTGGGACAGGGGGCGGATGAAAAACTGTTTTTT.